This T cell receptor beta chain was captured in a study of blood T cell repertoires in COVID-19. For the study at large: Material from acute and convalescent COVID-19 was sourced from the United States, Italy and Spain. Sources were T cells, B-cell-depleted T cells, or PBMCs; the material itself was cDNA or gDNA.

Per the original methods: Nucleated cell counts were estimated from reference gene primer amplification. Only in-frame clones appear in the TCRdb table, and some are missing; sequencing was by immunoSEQ multiplex PCR. The DNA was the basis for D and trimming; V, J and clone size are from that table. The sample includes 75,000 to 90,000 clones, less than 85% seen only once; the top ten take around 5%. Trimming stripped 2 bases from V and 0 bases from J, with 22 bases between. The CDR3 is made up of 19 amino acids. This TCR came from a woman aged 70-85 years with acute or convalescent COVID-19. The sample comprised peripheral blood. The genes are TRBV5-3 and TRBJ2-3, with D perhaps TRBD2 (5 bases). TRBV5-3 is an open reading frame, and its role is uncertain. CDR3 nucleotides: TGTGCCAGAAGCTTAATCTTGTTTGGTTCTGGCGGGAGCACAGATACGCAGTATTTT. The encoded protein is CARSLILFGSGGSTDTQYF.